Listed below are T cell receptor beta chains from one sample, sequenced in a study of control samples from healthy donors and cancer patients. Method: immunoSEQ multiplex PCR; TCRdb's copy keeps in-frame clones and lacks some. This table has over 100,000 clones, about nine tenths appearing once. The sequenced material came from blood. The origin of the receptors is a human donor in good health. The donor label of this sample is uncertain. Both conserved end residues are part of each CDR3. D genes are given only for firm matches. Some rows mark clone size as missing; the rest say once, few, many or name a class of expanded clone.

>.|TRBD1|TRBV18|TRBJ1-4
TGTGCCAGCTCACCACCAGTCGGCCAGGGGGACGAAAAACTGTTTTTT
CASSPPVGQGDEKLFF
>.|.|TRBV6-5|TRBJ2-1
TGTGCCAGCAGTTACGGCGACCCCCCGTACAATGAGCAGTTCTTC
CASSYGDPPYNEQFF
>.|TRBD1|TRBV18|TRBJ1-2
TGTGCCAGCTCACCCTCCCTGACAGGGGTGGGCTACACCTTC
CASSPSLTGVGYTF
>.|.|TRBV6-5|TRBJ2-1
TGTGCCAGCAGTATACCTCGAAGGATCTACAATGAGCAGTTCTTC
CASSIPRRIYNEQFF
>.|TRBD1|TRBV19|TRBJ1-6
TGTGCCAGTAGTATGACCCGGGACAGTAATTCACCCCTCCACTTT
CASSMTRDSNSPLHF
>.|.|TRBV7-9|TRBJ1-1
TGTGCCAGCAGCTTAGACGCCTCCGGGGGGAGCCGTATTCATGAAGCTTTCTTT
CASSLDASGGSRIHEAFF
>.|TRBD1|TRBV7-9|TRBJ2-2
TGTGCCAGCAGCCTATGGACAGGGAGGACCGGGGAGCTGTTTTTT
CASSLWTGRTGELFF
>once|.|TRBV12-3/TRBV12-4|TRBJ1-3
TGTGCCAGCAGTTTAATGTGGGGAAACACCATATATTTT
CASSLMWGNTIYF
>.|.|TRBV2|TRBJ1-6
TGTGCCAGAAAAGCAAGATCGGAGGGAGTAAACTCACCCCTCCACTTT
CARKARSEGVNSPLHF
>.|TRBD1|TRBV12-3/TRBV12-4|TRBJ2-7
TGTGCCAGCAGCTTACAGGGGGCCAGCGAGCAGTACTTC
CASSLQGASEQYF
>.|.|TRBV12-3/TRBV12-4|TRBJ1-1
TGTGCCAGCAGTTTAGGCAGTGCAGTAGAAGCTTTCTTT
CASSLGSAVEAFF
>once|.|TRBV6-6|TRBJ1-5
TGTGCCAGCGGGTTCTCTGACCGCGATCAGCCCCAGCATTTT
CASGFSDRDQPQHF
>.|.|TRBV2|TRBJ2-2
TGTGCCAGCAGTTTTGTAGGGGCGAACACCGGGGAGCTGTTTTTT
CASSFVGANTGELFF
>.|.|TRBV24-1|TRBJ1-5
TGTGCCACCAGTGAGTATGCTGTACAGGCCGATTTTGGATATAGCAATCAGCCCCAGCATTTT
CATSEYAVQADFGYSNQPQHF